Listed below are T cell receptor beta chains from one sample, sequenced in a study of PD-1 blockade in classical Hodgkin lymphoma. The data were produced by immunoSEQ multiplex PCR, yet TCRdb's version contains in-frame clones alone and is incomplete. Among fewer than 90,000 clones listed, approximately 93% were seen once. The specimen was peripheral blood mononuclear cells (PBMCs). Receptors originate from a human donor with classical Hodgkin lymphoma. Each CDR3 is given with its conserved first and last residue. Each record gives: J gene, V gene, clone size, D gene, CDR3 DNA, CDR3 protein. A D gene is named only where the DNA matches it firmly. Clone size is not always given. Where it is, it says once, few, many or a class for expanded clones.

>TRBJ2-5|TRBV6-1|-|-
TGTGCCAGCAGTGAAGCGTTGAACGACCAGTACTTC
CASSEALNDQYF
>TRBJ2-6|TRBV5-1|once|-
TGCGCCAGCAGGCGTGGGGAGGATGGGGCCAACGTCCTGACTTTC
CASRRGEDGANVLTF
>TRBJ2-3|TRBV4-1|-|-
TGCGCCAGCAGCCAACCAGTGACAACAGATACGCAGTATTTT
CASSQPVTTDTQYF
>TRBJ1-1|TRBV19|-|-
TGTGCCAGTAGTAGGGGAGGGTCCATGATGAACACTGAAGCTTTCTTT
CASSRGGSMMNTEAFF
>TRBJ1-2|TRBV6-6|-|TRBD1
TGTGCCGGCTGGGACAGGCGACCTAACTATGGCTACACCTTC
CAGWDRRPNYGYTF
>TRBJ2-1|TRBV27|-|TRBD2
TGTGCCAGCAGTTCTCAAACCGGGACTAGCGGATACAATGAGCAGTTCTTC
CASSSQTGTSGYNEQFF
>TRBJ2-1|TRBV18|once|-
TGTGCCAGCTCAGGAGGCGTTGGGCAGTTCTTC
CASSGGVGQFF
>TRBJ2-1|TRBV11-2|-|TRBD2
TGTGCCAGCAGCATGACTAGCGGGAGCTCTGGTGAGCAGTTCTTC
CASSMTSGSSGEQFF
>TRBJ1-6|TRBV5-4|-|-
TGTGCCAGCAGCCAACGGTACACGGGGGCGGGTAATTCACCCCTCCACTTT
CASSQRYTGAGNSPLHF
>TRBJ2-5|TRBV4-1|-|TRBD2
TGCGCCAGCAGCCAAGATGGCGGGGGGCGACAAGAGACCCAGTACTTC
CASSQDGGGRQETQYF
>TRBJ2-3|TRBV6-6|-|TRBD2
TGTGCCAGCAGTCTAGCGGTCCTCACAGATACGCAGTATTTT
CASSLAVLTDTQYF
>TRBJ1-5|TRBV7-3|-|-
TGTGCCAGCAGCTTACAGTATAGCAATCAGCCCCAGCATTTT
CASSLQYSNQPQHF
>TRBJ2-5|TRBV19|-|-
TGTGCCAGTATATCGGGAGACAGGGTCCGCTGGGAGGGCTTTACAGAGACCCAGTACTTC
CASISGDRVRWEGFTETQYF
>TRBJ1-3|TRBV2|-|-
TGTGCCAGCATGATGAACTCTGGAAACACCATATATTTT
CASMMNSGNTIYF
>TRBJ1-4|TRBV5-1|-|-
TGCGCCAGCTCTCGGTGGCCTACAACTAATGAAAAACTGTTTTTT
CASSRWPTTNEKLFF
>TRBJ2-1|TRBV25-1|-|-
TGTGCCAGCAGTCGGGCAGAAAAGTATGAGCAGTTCTTC
CASSRAEKYEQFF
>TRBJ1-5|TRBV2|-|TRBD1
TGTGCCAGCCGTCGGGACAGGTACTCAAATCAGCCCCAGCATTTT
CASRRDRYSNQPQHF
>TRBJ1-4|TRBV5-1|-|-
TGCGCCAGCAGCCTCGAGGGACCTAATGAAAAACTGTTTTTT
CASSLEGPNEKLFF
>TRBJ1-1|TRBV6-4|-|-
TGTGCCAGCAGTGACAGGGAGGACACTGAAGCTTTCTTT
CASSDREDTEAFF
>TRBJ1-3|TRBV6-6|-|TRBD1
TGTGCCACTGGTAACGGACAGGGGAGAAACACCATATATTTT
CATGNGQGRNTIYF
>TRBJ2-1|TRBV7-2|-|-
TGTGCCAGCAGCTTAGGGTTTAGTCTAGTCGGCTATGAGCAGTTCTTC
CASSLGFSLVGYEQFF
>TRBJ2-5|TRBV7-3|-|TRBD1
TGTGCCAGCAGCTTGGGGACAGGGGAAGAGACCCAGTACTTC
CASSLGTGEETQYF